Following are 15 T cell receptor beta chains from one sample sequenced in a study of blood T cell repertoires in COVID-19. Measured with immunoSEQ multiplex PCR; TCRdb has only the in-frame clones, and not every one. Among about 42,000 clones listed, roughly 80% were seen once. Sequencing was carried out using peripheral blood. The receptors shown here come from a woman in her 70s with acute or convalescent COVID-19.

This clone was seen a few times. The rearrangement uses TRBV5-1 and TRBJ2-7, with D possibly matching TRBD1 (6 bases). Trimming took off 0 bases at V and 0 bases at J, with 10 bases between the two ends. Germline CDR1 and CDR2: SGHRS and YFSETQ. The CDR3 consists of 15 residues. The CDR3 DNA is TGCGCCAGCAGCTTGGATGGACAGAGCTCCTACGAGCAGTACTTC. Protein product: CASSLDGQSSYEQYF. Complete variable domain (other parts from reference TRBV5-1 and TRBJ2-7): KAGVTQTPRYLIKTRGQQVTLSCSPISGHRSVSWYQQTPGQGLQFLFEYFSETQRNKGNFPGRFSGRQFSNSRSEMNVSTLELGDSALYLCASSLDGQSSYEQYFGPGTRLTVT.

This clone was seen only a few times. CDR3 bases: TGTGCCAGCAGTTTAAACAGGGGAAAGTACAATGAGCAGTTCTTC. It translates to CASSLNRGKYNEQFF. The chain has TRBV27 and TRBJ2-1; 7 nucleotides line up with TRBD1. The germline gives CDR1 MNHEY, CDR2 SMNVEV (reference sequence). The CDR3 loop spans 15 amino acids. Trimming cost V 2 bases and J 4 bases; bases outside gene matches: 5.

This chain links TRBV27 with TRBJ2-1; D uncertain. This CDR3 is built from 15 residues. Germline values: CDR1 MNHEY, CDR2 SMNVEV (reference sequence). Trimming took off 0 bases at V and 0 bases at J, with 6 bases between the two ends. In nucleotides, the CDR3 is TGTGCCAGCAGTTTATCTTCGAGCTCCTACAATGAGCAGTTCTTC. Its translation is CASSLSSSSYNEQFF.

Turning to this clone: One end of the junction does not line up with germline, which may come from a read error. The CDR3 coding sequence is TGTGCCAGCAGCTACGACCGAGATAGCAGTCAGCCCCAGCATTTT. As protein: CASSYDRDSSQPQHF. This sequence joins TRBV6-6 and TRBJ1-5; D ambiguous. Germline CDR1 MNHNY, CDR2 SVGAGI (reference sequence). The CDR3 has 15 residues.

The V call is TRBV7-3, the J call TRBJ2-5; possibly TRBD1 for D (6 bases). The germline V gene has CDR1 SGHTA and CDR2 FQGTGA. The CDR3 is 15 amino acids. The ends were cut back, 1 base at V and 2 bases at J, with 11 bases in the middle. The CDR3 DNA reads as TGTGCCAGCAGCTTAAATTGGGGGCCTCAAGAGACCCAGTACTTC. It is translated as CASSLNWGPQETQYF.

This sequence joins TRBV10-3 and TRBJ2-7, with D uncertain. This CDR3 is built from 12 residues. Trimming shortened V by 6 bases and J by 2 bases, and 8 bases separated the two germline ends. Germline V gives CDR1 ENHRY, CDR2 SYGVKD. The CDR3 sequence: CAIRREAYEQYF. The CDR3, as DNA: TGTGCCATCAGACGCGAAGCCTACGAGCAGTACTTC.

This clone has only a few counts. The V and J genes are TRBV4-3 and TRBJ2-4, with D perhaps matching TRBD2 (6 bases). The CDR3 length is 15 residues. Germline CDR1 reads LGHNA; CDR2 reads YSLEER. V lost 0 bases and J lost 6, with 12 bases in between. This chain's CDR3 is CASSQERRDGNIQYF. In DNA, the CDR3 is TGCGCCAGCAGCCAAGAACGGAGGGACGGAAACATTCAGTACTTC.

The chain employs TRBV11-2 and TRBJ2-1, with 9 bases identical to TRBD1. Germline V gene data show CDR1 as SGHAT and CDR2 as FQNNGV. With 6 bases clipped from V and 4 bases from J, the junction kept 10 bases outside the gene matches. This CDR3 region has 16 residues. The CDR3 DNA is TGTGCCAGCAGTTCAGCGCCGGGACAGGGATACAATGAGCAGTTCTTC. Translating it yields CASSSAPGQGYNEQFF.

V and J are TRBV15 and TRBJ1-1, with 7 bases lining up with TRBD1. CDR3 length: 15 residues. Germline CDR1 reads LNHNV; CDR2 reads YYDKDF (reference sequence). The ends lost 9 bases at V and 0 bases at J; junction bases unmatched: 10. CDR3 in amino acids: CATEDRRDMNTEAFF. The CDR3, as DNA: TGTGCCACAGAGGACAGGAGGGACATGAACACTGAAGCTTTCTTT.

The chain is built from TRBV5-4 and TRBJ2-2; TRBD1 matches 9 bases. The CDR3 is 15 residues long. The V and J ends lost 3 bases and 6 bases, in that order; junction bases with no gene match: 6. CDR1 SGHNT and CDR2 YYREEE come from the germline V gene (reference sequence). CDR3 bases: TGTGCCAGCAGCTCGGGGACAGGGTCAGCCGGGGAGCTGTTTTTT. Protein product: CASSSGTGSAGELFF.

CDR3 in amino acids: CASSLPLAGGTDTQYF. Here the CDR3 DNA reads TGTGCCAGCAGTCTCCCCTTAGCGGGAGGAACAGATACGCAGTATTTT. The V and J genes are TRBV28 and TRBJ2-3; 10 positions agree with TRBD2. CDR1 is MDHEN and CDR2 is SYDVKM in the germline V gene. The CDR3 sequence is 16 residues long. The J segment lost 3 bases and the V segment lost 5 bases, leaving 8 bases of the junction unmatched.

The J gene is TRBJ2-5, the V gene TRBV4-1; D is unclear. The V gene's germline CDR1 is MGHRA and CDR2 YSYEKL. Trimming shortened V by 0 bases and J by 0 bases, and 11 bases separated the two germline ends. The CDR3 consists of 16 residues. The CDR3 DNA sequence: TGCGCCAGCAGCCAAGATATTCTATCGTACCAAGAGACCCAGTACTTC. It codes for CASSQDILSYQETQYF.

The CDR3: CASSQTGTTEAFF. The CDR3 DNA follows: TGTGCCAGCAGTCAAACAGGGACCACTGAAGCTTTCTTT. The rearrangement links TRBV9 to TRBJ1-1; possibly TRBD1 for D (6 bases). Per germline, CDR1 SGDLS and CDR2 YYNGEE. This CDR3 contains 13 residues. Trimming cost V 5 bases and J 4 bases, with 12 bases left between them.

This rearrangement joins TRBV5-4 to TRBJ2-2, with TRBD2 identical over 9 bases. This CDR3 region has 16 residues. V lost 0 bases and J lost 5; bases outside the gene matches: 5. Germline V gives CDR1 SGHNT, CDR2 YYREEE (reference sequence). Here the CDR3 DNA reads TGTGCCAGCAGCTTGGGTAGCGGGAGAAGTACCGGGGAGCTGTTTTTT. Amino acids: CASSLGSGRSTGELFF.

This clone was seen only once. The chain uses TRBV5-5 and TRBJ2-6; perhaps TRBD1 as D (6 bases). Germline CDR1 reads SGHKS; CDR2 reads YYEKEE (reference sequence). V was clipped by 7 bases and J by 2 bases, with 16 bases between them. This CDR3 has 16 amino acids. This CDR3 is CASAWQGTPGANVLTF. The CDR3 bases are TGTGCCAGCGCGTGGCAGGGGACCCCTGGGGCCAACGTCCTGACTTTC.